The rows below give T cell receptor beta chains drawn from one sample of a study of vaccination effects on CD4 cells after COVID-19. Their recognized antigens are unknown. Assay: immunoSEQ multiplex PCR; the TCRdb copy retains only in-frame clones and omits some. Altogether roughly 23,000 clones are present, around 76% being singletons, with the ten largest covering over 15%. The specimen was CD4+ T cells from PBMCs cultured with SARS-CoV-2 spike peptides, collected before COVID-19 vaccination. These receptor sequences come from a human donor who had a prior SARS-CoV-2 infection. Both conserved end residues are part of each CDR3. The D gene is left open where the match is weak. Some rows have no size entry. The others give once, few or many, or a class for an expanded clone.

TRBV4-3,TRBJ2-6,-,-,CASSQGASGANVLTF,TGCGCCAGCAGCCAAGGGGCCTCTGGGGCCAACGTCCTGACTTTC
TRBV2,TRBJ2-7,-,-,CAGGGQPYEQYF,TGTGCCGGAGGGGGCCAGCCCTACGAGCAGTACTTC
TRBV11-2,TRBJ2-5,-,-,CASSLSTYQETQYF,TGTGCCAGCAGCCTATCAACGTACCAAGAGACCCAGTACTTC
TRBV19,TRBJ1-6,-,-,CASSGGRGSYNSPLHF,TGTGCCAGTAGTGGGGGAAGGGGATCTTATAATTCACCCCTCCACTTT
TRBV30,TRBJ2-1,-,-,CAIKPTGWAFDGIRSEQFF,TGTGCTATCAAACCTACAGGGTGGGCTTTTGATGGGATCCGTAGTGAGCAGTTCTTC
TRBV9,TRBJ2-7,-,-,CASSARPSRDYEQYF,TGTGCCAGCAGCGCTCGCCCTTCCAGGGATTACGAGCAGTACTTC
TRBV5-1,TRBJ2-1,TRBD2,few,CASSSLAGGAYNEQFF,TGCGCCAGCAGCTCATTAGCGGGGGGCGCCTACAATGAGCAGTTCTTC
TRBV11-2,TRBJ2-7,TRBD2,-,CASSGRLAGPYEQYF,TGTGCCAGCAGCGGGCGACTAGCGGGGCCCTACGAGCAGTACTTC
TRBV12-3/TRBV12-4,TRBJ2-7,-,-,CASSLPGDYEQYF,TGTGCCAGCAGTTTACCAGGAGACTACGAGCAGTACTTC
TRBV4-1,TRBJ2-3,TRBD1,few,CASSTQRTGGRDTQYF,TGCGCCAGCAGCACCCAAAGGACAGGGGGAAGAGATACGCAGTATTTT
TRBV7-2,TRBJ2-7,-,-,CASSLAIGPYEQYF,TGTGCCAGCAGCTTAGCCATTGGACCTTACGAGCAGTACTTC
TRBV7-9,TRBJ2-2,-,few,CASSLYRENTGELFF,TGTGCCAGCAGCTTATACAGGGAAAACACCGGGGAGCTGTTTTTT
TRBV15,TRBJ2-7,-,-,CATSRDRVLERGEQYF,TGTGCCACCAGCAGAGATAGGGTACTCGAAAGGGGCGAGCAGTACTTC
TRBV5-4,TRBJ2-4,TRBD2,-,CASSEAGFNAIQYF,TGTGCCAGCTCAGAAGCGGGATTTAATGCCATTCAGTACTTC
TRBV28,TRBJ2-7,TRBD2,-,CASSLTSGSYEQYF,TGTGCCAGCAGTTTGACTAGCGGGAGTTATGAGCAGTACTTC
TRBV5-5,TRBJ1-1,-,-,CASSSRGMNTEAFF,TGTGCCAGCAGTTCCAGGGGCATGAACACTGAAGCTTTCTTT
TRBV7-2,TRBJ1-2,-,-,CASSPRRGANYGYTF,TGTGCCAGCAGCCCGAGGAGGGGGGCTAATTATGGCTACACCTTC
TRBV18,TRBJ2-1,-,-,CASSRQAGEFF,TGTGCCAGCTCACGACAGGCCGGAGAGTTCTTC
TRBV30,TRBJ1-1,-,-,CAWSVGAEAFF,TGTGCCTGGAGTGTGGGTGCTGAAGCTTTCTTT
TRBV15,TRBJ2-5,-,-,CATSRDKQGSGTQYF,TGTGCCACCAGCAGAGATAAACAGGGCTCTGGGACCCAGTACTTC
TRBV4-1,TRBJ2-2,-,-,CASSQGLVRGGVTGELFF,TGCGCCAGCAGCCAAGGTCTCGTTAGGGGGGGGGTCACCGGGGAGCTGTTTTTT
TRBV18,TRBJ2-7,TRBD1,-,CASSSGTGASYEQYF,TGTGCCAGCTCATCAGGGACAGGGGCCTCCTACGAGCAGTACTTC
TRBV2,TRBJ1-5,-,-,CASILRTLASNQPQHF,TGTGCCAGCATACTTAGAACTTTGGCGAGCAATCAGCCCCAGCATTTT
TRBV25-1,TRBJ1-2,TRBD1,-,CASSAPSTGQHGYTF,TGTGCCAGCAGTGCACCCTCGACAGGGCAACATGGCTACACCTTC
TRBV3-1/TRBV3-2,TRBJ2-5,-,-,CASSPQGLPWETQYF,TGTGCCAGCAGCCCCCAGGGACTTCCATGGGAGACCCAGTACTTC
TRBV6-6,TRBJ2-5,TRBD1,-,CASRGQGRETQYF,TGTGCCAGCAGGGGACAGGGAAGGGAGACCCAGTACTTC
TRBV18,TRBJ1-2,TRBD1,few,CASSLQDRVEGYTF,TGTGCCAGCTCACTACAGGACAGGGTAGAAGGCTACACCTTC
TRBV6-5,TRBJ2-2,-,-,CASGEPTGELFF,TGTGCCAGTGGGGAACCCACCGGGGAGCTGTTTTTT
TRBV5-4,TRBJ2-1,-,once,CATQDSKSYNEQFF,TGTGCCACACAGGACAGTAAGTCCTACAATGAGCAGTTCTTC
TRBV5-6,TRBJ1-1,-,once,CASSFLETMNTEAFF,TGTGCCAGCAGCTTTCTCGAGACGATGAACACTGAAGCTTTCTTT
TRBV5-1,TRBJ1-2,-,-,CARGTEEYYGYTF,TGCGCCAGGGGGACGGAAGAGTACTATGGCTACACCTTC
TRBV6-5,TRBJ1-5,-,-,CASSYDSNQPQHF,TGTGCCAGCAGTTATGATTCCAATCAGCCCCAGCATTTT
TRBV11-2,TRBJ2-2,-,-,CASSPTQGGTGELFF,TGTGCCAGCAGCCCCACCCAAGGGGGGACCGGGGAGCTGTTTTTT
TRBV7-2,TRBJ1-2,-,-,CASSLGSGVYNYGYTF,TGTGCCAGCAGCTTAGGGTCAGGAGTTTATAACTATGGCTACACCTTC
TRBV6-2/TRBV6-3,TRBJ2-7,-,once,CASSLGTSSYEQYF,TGTGCCAGCAGTTTAGGGACATCCTCCTACGAGCAGTACTTC
TRBV13,TRBJ2-3,TRBD1,-,CASSFRLGQQDTQYF,TGTGCCAGCAGCTTCCGGTTGGGACAGCAAGATACGCAGTATTTT
TRBV6-5,TRBJ1-6,TRBD1,-,CASSLGTGVSPLHF,TGTGCCAGCAGCCTCGGGACAGGGGTCTCACCCCTCCACTTT
TRBV7-8,TRBJ1-2,TRBD1,-,CASSRNRGSGYTF,TGTGCCAGCAGCCGCAACAGGGGTAGTGGCTACACCTTC
TRBV9,TRBJ1-1,-,-,CASSPQRVGNTEAFF,TGTGCCAGCAGCCCCCAGCGTGTTGGGAACACTGAAGCTTTCTTT
TRBV29-1,TRBJ1-2,TRBD1,-,CSGEGAYGYTF,TGCAGCGGAGAGGGGGCGTATGGCTACACCTTC
TRBV6-4,TRBJ1-2,-,medium-sized,CARALNTF,TGTGCCAGGGCCCTAAACACCTTC
TRBV18,TRBJ2-1,TRBD2,-,CASSPRRAGGYNEQFF,TGTGCCAGCTCACCACGTCGAGCGGGGGGGTACAATGAGCAGTTCTTC
TRBV27,TRBJ2-2,-,-,CASSVDLYTGELFF,TGTGCCAGCAGTGTGGACTTATACACCGGGGAGCTGTTTTTT
TRBV28,TRBJ2-7,-,-,CAGSSGQGYEQYF,TGTGCCGGTTCTTCGGGGCAGGGGTACGAGCAGTACTTC
TRBV27,TRBJ2-1,-,-,CASRLLATVYEQFF,TGTGCCAGCAGACTGCTAGCGACAGTTTATGAGCAGTTCTTC
TRBV5-1,TRBJ2-2,TRBD1,-,CASSELTGGDGELFF,TGCGCCAGCAGCGAATTGACAGGGGGCGACGGGGAGCTGTTTTTT
TRBV4-1,TRBJ2-7,TRBD1,-,CASSQSDRGETYEQYF,TGCGCCAGCAGCCAATCGGACAGGGGTGAAACCTACGAGCAGTACTTC
TRBV18,TRBJ2-5,TRBD2,-,CASSPRGTSGQETQYF,TGTGCCAGCTCACCACGGGGGACTAGCGGACAAGAGACCCAGTACTTC
TRBV11-3,TRBJ2-5,-,-,CASSSDTYQETQYF,TGTGCCAGCAGCTCGGACACGTACCAAGAGACCCAGTACTTC
TRBV10-3,TRBJ1-5,-,-,CAIGSHSNQPQHF,TGTGCCATAGGTTCTCATAGCAATCAGCCCCAGCATTTT
TRBV4-3,TRBJ2-2,TRBD2,large,CASSQERTSGINTGELFF,TGCGCCAGCAGCCAAGAAAGGACTAGCGGGATTAACACCGGGGAGCTGTTTTTT
TRBV29-1,TRBJ2-5,TRBD1,-,CSVEDRGKETQYF,TGCAGCGTTGAGGACAGGGGGAAAGAGACCCAGTACTTC
TRBV6-5,TRBJ1-2,TRBD1,-,CASSYQTGGLYGYTF,TGTGCCAGCAGTTACCAGACAGGGGGCCTCTATGGCTACACCTTC
TRBV9,TRBJ2-5,TRBD1,-,CASSPTGGLETQYF,TGTGCCAGCAGCCCAACAGGGGGACTAGAGACCCAGTACTTC
TRBV2,TRBJ2-7,-,few,CASSSVQPSEQYF,TGTGCCAGCAGCTCCGTTCAGCCATCCGAGCAGTACTTC